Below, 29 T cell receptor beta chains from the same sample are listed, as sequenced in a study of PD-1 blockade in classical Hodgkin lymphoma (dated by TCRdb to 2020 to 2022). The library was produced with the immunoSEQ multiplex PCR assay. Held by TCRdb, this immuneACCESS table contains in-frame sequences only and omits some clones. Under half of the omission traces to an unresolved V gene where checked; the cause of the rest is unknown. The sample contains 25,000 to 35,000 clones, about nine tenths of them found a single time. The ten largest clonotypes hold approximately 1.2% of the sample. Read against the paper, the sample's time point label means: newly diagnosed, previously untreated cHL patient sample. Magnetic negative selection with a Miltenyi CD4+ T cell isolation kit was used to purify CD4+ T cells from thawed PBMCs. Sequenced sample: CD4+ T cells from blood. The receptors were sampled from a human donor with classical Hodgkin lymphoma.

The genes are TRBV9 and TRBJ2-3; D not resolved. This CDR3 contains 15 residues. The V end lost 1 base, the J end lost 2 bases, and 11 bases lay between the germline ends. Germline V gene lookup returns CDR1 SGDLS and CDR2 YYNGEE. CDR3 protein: CASSVNLVPTDTQYF. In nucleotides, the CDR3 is TGTGCCAGCAGCGTAAACTTAGTCCCCACAGATACGCAGTATTTT.

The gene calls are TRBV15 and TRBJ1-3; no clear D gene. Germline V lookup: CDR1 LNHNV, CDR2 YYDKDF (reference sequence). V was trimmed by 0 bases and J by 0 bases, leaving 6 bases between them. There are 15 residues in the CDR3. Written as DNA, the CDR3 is TGTGCCACCAGCAGAGACCCAATCTCTGGAAACACCATATATTTT. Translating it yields CATSRDPISGNTIYF. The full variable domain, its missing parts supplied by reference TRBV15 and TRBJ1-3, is DAMVIQNPRYQVTQFGKPVTLSCSQTLNHNVMYWYQQKSSQAPKLLFHYYDKDFNNEADTPDNFQSRRPNTSFCFLDIRSPGLGDTAMYLCATSRDPISGNTIYFGEGSWLTVV.

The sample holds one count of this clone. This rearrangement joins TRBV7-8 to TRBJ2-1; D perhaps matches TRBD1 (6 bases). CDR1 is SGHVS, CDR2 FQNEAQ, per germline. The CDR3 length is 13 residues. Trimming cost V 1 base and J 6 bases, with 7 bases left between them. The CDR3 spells CASSLDRVNEQFF. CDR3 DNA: TGTGCCAGCAGCTTAGACAGGGTCAATGAGCAGTTCTTC. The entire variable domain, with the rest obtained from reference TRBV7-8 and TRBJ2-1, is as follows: GAGVSQSPRYKVAKRGQDVALRCDPISGHVSLFWYQQALGQGPEFLTYFQNEAQLDKSGLPSDRFFAERPEGSVSTLKIQRTQQEDSAVYLCASSLDRVNEQFFGPGTRLTVL.

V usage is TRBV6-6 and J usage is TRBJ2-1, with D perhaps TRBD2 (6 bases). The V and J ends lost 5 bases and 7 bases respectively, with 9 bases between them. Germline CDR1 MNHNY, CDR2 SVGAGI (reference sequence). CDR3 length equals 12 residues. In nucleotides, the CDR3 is TGTGCCAGCAGTCAAGGGACTAATGAGCAGTTCTTC. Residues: CASSQGTNEQFF.

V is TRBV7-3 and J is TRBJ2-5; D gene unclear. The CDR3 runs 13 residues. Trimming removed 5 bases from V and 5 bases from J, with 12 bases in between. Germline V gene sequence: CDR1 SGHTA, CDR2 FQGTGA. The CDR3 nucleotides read TGTGCCAGCAGCCCGACAAAGGCGGAGACCCAGTACTTC. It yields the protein CASSPTKAETQYF. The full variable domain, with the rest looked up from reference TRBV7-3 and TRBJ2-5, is GAGVSQTPSNKVTEKGKYVELRCDPISGHTALYWYRQSLGQGPEFLIYFQGTGAADDSGLPNDRFFAVRPEGSVSTLKIQRTERGDSAVYLCASSPTKAETQYFGPGTRLLVL.

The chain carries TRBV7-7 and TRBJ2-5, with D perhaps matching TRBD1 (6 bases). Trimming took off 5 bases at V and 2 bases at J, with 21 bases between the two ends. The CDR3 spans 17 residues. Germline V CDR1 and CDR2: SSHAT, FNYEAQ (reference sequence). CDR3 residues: CASSRGQIKGSQETQYF. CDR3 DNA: TGTGCCAGCAGCCGCGGACAGATTAAGGGGTCTCAAGAGACCCAGTACTTC.

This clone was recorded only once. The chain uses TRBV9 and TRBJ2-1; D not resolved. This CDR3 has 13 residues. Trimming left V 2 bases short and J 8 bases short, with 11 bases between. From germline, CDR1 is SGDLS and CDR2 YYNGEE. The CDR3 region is CASSVLGTDEQFF. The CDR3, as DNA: TGTGCCAGCAGCGTCCTCGGTACGGATGAGCAGTTCTTC. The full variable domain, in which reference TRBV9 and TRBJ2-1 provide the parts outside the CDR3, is DSGVTQTPKHLITATGQRVTLRCSPRSGDLSVYWYQQSLDQGLQFLIQYYNGEERAKGNILERFSAQQFPDLHSELNLSSLELGDSALYFCASSVLGTDEQFFGPGTRLTVL.

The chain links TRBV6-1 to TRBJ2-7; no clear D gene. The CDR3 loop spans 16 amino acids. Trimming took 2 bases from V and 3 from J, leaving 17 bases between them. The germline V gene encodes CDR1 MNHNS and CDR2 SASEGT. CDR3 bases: TGTGCCAGCAGTGAACAAGCCCCACAAGGTGGCTACGAGCAGTACTTC. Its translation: CASSEQAPQGGYEQYF.

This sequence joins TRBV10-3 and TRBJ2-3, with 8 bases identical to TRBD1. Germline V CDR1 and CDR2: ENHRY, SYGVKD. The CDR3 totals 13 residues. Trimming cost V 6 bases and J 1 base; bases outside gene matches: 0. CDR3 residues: CAIRDRGTDTQYF. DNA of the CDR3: TGTGCCATCAGGGACAGGGGCACAGATACGCAGTATTTT.

CDR3 in amino acids: CASTSSGPTDTQYF. The CDR3 coding sequence is TGTGCCAGCACCTCTAGCGGTCCGACAGATACGCAGTATTTT. The gene calls are TRBV6-5 and TRBJ2-3; 7 nucleotides agree with TRBD2. This CDR3 has 14 amino acids. With V trimmed by 7 bases and J by 3 bases, 7 bases remained unmatched. The germline V gene has CDR1 MNHEY and CDR2 SVGAGI.

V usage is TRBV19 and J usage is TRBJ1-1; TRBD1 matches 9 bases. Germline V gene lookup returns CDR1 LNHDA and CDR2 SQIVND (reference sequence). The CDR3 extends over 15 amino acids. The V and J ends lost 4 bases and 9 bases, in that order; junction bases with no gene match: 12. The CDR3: CASSTLGQGRYKAFF. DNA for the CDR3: TGTGCCAGTAGTACTCTTGGACAGGGGCGATATAAAGCTTTCTTT.

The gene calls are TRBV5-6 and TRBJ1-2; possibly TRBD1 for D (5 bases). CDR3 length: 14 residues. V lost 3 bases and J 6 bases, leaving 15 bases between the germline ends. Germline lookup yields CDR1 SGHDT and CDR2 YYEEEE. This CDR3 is CASSSSGGIDGYTF. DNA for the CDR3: TGTGCCAGCAGCTCATCGGGGGGTATAGATGGCTACACCTTC.

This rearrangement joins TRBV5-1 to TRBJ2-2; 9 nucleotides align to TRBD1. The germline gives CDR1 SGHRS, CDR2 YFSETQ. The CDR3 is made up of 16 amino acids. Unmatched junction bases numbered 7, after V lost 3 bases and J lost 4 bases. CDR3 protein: CASSSGQGSGTGELFF. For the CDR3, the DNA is TGCGCCAGCAGCTCGGGACAGGGATCGGGCACCGGGGAGCTGTTTTTT.

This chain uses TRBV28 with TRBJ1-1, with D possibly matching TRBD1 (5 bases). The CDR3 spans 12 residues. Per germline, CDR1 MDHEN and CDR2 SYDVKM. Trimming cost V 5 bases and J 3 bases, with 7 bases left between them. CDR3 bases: TGTGCCAGCAGTGACAGTGACACTGAAGCTTTCTTT. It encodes CASSDSDTEAFF.

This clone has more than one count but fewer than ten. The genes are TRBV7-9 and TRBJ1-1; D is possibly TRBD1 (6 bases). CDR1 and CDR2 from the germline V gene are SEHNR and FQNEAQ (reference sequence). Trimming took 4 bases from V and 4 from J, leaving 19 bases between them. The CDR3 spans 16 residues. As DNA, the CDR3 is TGTGCCAGCAGCTCCAAACGGCGGACAGCCGCCACTGAAGCTTTCTTT. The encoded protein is CASSSKRRTAATEAFF.

As DNA, the CDR3 is TGCGCCAGCAGCTTGAGATTGGGGGCACACTCTGGGGCCAACGTCCTGACTTTC. Translated, it gives CASSLRLGAHSGANVLTF. The chain combines TRBV5-1 with TRBJ2-6; a weak D match, TRBD1 (6 bases). Looked up from germline, CDR1 is SGHRS and CDR2 is YFSETQ. The V and J ends lost 1 base and 0 bases respectively, with 14 bases between them. The CDR3 is 18 residues long.

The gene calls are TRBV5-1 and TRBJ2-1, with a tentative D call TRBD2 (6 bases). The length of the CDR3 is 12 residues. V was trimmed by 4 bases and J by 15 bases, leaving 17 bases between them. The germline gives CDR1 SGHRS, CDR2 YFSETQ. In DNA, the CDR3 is TGCGCCAGCAGCGAGGGACTCCCTCAGTTGTTCTTC. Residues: CASSEGLPQLFF.

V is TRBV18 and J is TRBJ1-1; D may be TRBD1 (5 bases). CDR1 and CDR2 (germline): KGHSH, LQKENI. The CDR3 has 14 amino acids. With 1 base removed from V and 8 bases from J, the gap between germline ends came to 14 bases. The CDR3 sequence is CASSPQGIYGEAFF. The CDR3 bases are TGTGCCAGCTCACCACAGGGGATTTATGGGGAAGCTTTCTTT.

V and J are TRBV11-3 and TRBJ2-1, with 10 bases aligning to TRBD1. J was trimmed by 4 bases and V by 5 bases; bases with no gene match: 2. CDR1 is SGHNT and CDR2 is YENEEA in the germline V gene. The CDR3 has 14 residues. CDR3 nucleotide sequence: TGTGCCAGCAGCCGGACAGGGGGATACAATGAGCAGTTCTTC. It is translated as CASSRTGGYNEQFF.

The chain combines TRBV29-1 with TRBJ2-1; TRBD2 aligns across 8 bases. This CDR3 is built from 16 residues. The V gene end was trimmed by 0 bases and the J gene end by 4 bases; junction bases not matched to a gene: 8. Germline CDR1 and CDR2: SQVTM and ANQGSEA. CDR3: CSVEDQAGETYNEQFF. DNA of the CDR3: TGCAGCGTTGAAGATCAAGCGGGGGAGACTTACAATGAGCAGTTCTTC.

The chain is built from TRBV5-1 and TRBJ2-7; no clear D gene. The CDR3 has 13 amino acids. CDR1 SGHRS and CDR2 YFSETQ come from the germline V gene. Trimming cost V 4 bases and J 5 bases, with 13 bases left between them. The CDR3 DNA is TGCGCCAGCAGCCCTAACGCAGGCCACGAGCAGTACTTC. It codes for CASSPNAGHEQYF.

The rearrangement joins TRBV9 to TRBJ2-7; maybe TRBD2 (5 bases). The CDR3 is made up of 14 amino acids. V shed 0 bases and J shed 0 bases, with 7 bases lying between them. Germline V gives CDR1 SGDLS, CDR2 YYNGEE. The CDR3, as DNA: TGTGCCAGCAGCGTAGGAGCGGACTCCTACGAGCAGTACTTC. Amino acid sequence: CASSVGADSYEQYF.

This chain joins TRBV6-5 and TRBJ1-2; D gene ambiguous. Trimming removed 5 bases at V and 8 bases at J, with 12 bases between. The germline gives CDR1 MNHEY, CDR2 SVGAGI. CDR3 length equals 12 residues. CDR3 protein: CASSPRGPGYTF. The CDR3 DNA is TGTGCCAGCAGTCCTCGAGGGCCCGGCTACACCTTC.

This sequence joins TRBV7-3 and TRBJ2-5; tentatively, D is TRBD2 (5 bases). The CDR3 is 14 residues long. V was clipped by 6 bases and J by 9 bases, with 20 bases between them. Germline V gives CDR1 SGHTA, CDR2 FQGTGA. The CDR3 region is CASRLEVGKVPQYF. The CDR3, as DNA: TGTGCCAGCAGACTAGAAGTAGGCAAAGTGCCCCAGTACTTC.

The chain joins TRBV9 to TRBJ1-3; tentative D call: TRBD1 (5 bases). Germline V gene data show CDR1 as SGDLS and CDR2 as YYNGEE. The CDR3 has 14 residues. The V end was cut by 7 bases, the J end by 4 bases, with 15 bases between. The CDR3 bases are TGTGCCAGCGGAACGGGGACGTTGGGAAACACCATATATTTT. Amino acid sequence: CASGTGTLGNTIYF.

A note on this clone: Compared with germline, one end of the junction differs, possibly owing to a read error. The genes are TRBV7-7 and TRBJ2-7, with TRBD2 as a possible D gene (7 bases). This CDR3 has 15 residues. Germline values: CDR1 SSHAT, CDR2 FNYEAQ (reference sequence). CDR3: CASSAGGGSPYEQYF. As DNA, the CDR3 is TGTGCTAGCAGCGCCGGGGGCGGGAGTCCATACGAGCAGTACTTC.

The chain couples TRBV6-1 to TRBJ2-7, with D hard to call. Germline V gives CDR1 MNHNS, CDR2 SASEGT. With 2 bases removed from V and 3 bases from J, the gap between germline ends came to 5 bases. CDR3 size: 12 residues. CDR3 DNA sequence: TGTGCCAGCAGTGAAAGAGGCTACGAGCAGTACTTC. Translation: CASSERGYEQYF.

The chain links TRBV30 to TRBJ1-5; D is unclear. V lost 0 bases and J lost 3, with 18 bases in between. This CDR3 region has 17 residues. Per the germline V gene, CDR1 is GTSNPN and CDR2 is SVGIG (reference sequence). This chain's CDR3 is CAWSVSGRNSINQPQHF. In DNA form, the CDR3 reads TGTGCCTGGAGTGTATCCGGAAGAAACAGTATCAATCAGCCCCAGCATTTT. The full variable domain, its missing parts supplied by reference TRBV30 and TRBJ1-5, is SQTIHQWPATLVQPVGSPLSLECTVEGTSNPNLYWYRQAAGRGLQLLFYSVGIGQISSEVPQNLSASRPQDRQFILSSKKLLLSDSGFYLCAWSVSGRNSINQPQHFGDGTRLSIL.

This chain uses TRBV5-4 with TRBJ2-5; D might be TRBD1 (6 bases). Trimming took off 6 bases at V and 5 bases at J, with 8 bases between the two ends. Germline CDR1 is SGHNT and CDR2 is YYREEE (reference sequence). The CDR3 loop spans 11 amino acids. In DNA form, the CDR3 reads TGTGCCAGCAATAGGGGGGAGACCCAGTACTTC. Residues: CASNRGETQYF.